Sequencing of this TCR beta chain was carried out in a study of identical twins. Study-level findings and limits: Insertions were fewer in abundant cord blood beta clonotypes, whereas memory repertoires showed none of this pattern.

This clonotype came up many times. Its specificity is not known. Trimming took 3 bases from V and 5 from J, leaving 8 bases between them. The CDR3 length is 13 residues. TCRdb itself ran the 5' RACE reads through MiXCR, one entry per CDR3 protein. The data hold 200,000 to 250,000 distinct CDR3 sequences, with 5.5% to 7% observed a single time. These data were also filed under a second study, of yellow fever vaccine responses in identical twins.

This chain links TRBV12-3 or TRBV12-4 with TRBJ1-5, with D unresolved. This clonotype originated in a woman aged 18-29 years in good health. Sequenced: memory (CD45RO+) T cells sorted from blood. CDR3 sequence: CASSLSAHQPQHF. The CDR3 DNA reads TGTGCCAGCAGTTTGTCCGCGCATCAGCCCCAGCATTTT.